The 32 T cell receptor beta chains below all came from one sample that was sequenced in a study of T cells after yellow fever vaccination. TCRdb processed the 5' RACE reads anew with MiXCR; each CDR3 protein has one entry. The sample contains around 600,000 distinct CDR3 sequences, 10% to 15% of which appear only once. The specimen was PBMCs, collected on the day of the yellow fever booster vaccination. These receptors originate from a man aged 25-45 years who received the YFV17D yellow fever vaccine.

This clonotype has ten or more counts. This chain links TRBV29-1 with TRBJ2-1; 8 nucleotides match TRBD2. Per the germline V gene, CDR1 is SQVTM and CDR2 is ANQGSEA. The CDR3 contains 15 residues. V lost 2 bases and J lost 4; bases outside the gene matches: 7. The CDR3: CSVEFSTSDYNEQFF. CDR3 nucleotides: TGCAGCGTTGAATTTTCGACTAGCGATTACAATGAGCAGTTCTTC.

This clonotype has more than one count but fewer than ten. The chain links TRBV29-1 to TRBJ2-3; 12 bases agree with TRBD2. CDR1 and CDR2 (germline): SQVTM, ANQGSEA. The V and J ends lost 3 bases and 3 bases, in that order; junction bases with no gene match: 4. The CDR3 extends over 15 amino acids. CDR3 in amino acids: CSVDLAGGETDTQYF. For the CDR3, the DNA is TGCAGCGTTGATCTAGCGGGAGGGGAAACAGATACGCAGTATTTT.

The chain employs TRBV6-6 and TRBJ2-3, with a tentative D call TRBD2 (6 bases). CDR1 and CDR2 (germline): MNHNY, SVGAGI (reference sequence). Trimming took 10 bases from V and 8 from J, leaving 10 bases between them. This CDR3 has 10 amino acids. CDR3 protein: CATAGGTQYF. The CDR3 DNA reads as TGTGCCACCGCCGGGGGTACGCAGTATTTT.

This clonotype turned up a few times. The junction departs from the called germline gene at one end, perhaps through a read error. DNA for the CDR3: TGTGCCAGAAGCTTAGATCAGGGGAGGAAACTGTTTTTT. As protein: CARSLDQGRKLFF. This chain connects TRBV11-2 to TRBJ1-4; perhaps TRBD1 as D (6 bases). CDR3 length equals 13 residues. The germline gives CDR1 SGHAT, CDR2 FQNNGV.

The V gene is TRBV14, the J gene TRBJ1-1, with TRBD1 matching over 8 bases. Germline V gene lookup returns CDR1 SGHDN and CDR2 FVKESK. This CDR3 has 16 amino acids. J lost 6 bases, V lost 1 base, and 10 bases had no gene match. The CDR3 DNA follows: TGTGCCAGCAGCCAAGCTCTAGGACAGGGATGGGCTGAAGCTTTCTTT. It translates to CASSQALGQGWAEAFF.

This clonotype was recorded a few times. The chain has TRBV5-1 and TRBJ2-1, with a tentative D call TRBD2 (6 bases). Germline CDR1 reads SGHRS; CDR2 reads YFSETQ. The CDR3 is 14 amino acids. Trimming stripped 7 bases from V and 0 bases from J, with 11 bases between. The DNA for the CDR3 is TGCGCCAGCTGCCCCGGGAGCTCCTACAATGAGCAGTTCTTC. Amino acid sequence: CASCPGSSYNEQFF.

This clonotype has only a few counts. The chain uses TRBV27 and TRBJ1-6; no clear D. Deletions cut 3 bases from V and 7 bases from J, with 13 bases between. This CDR3 has 15 amino acids. Germline V gene lookup returns CDR1 MNHEY and CDR2 SMNVEV (reference sequence). The CDR3 sequence is CASSLRTAENSPLHF. DNA of the CDR3: TGTGCCAGCAGTTTGAGGACTGCCGAGAATTCACCCCTCCACTTT.

The chain recombines TRBV5-1 with TRBJ2-1; no clear D. Germline CDR1 is SGHRS and CDR2 is YFSETQ. V was cut by 0 bases and J by 1 base, with 8 bases left in between. This CDR3 contains 15 residues. CDR3 region: CASSLVAESYNEQFF. In DNA form, the CDR3 reads TGCGCCAGCAGCTTGGTGGCGGAGTCCTACAATGAGCAGTTCTTC.

This clonotype was counted only a few times. The V gene is TRBV20-1, the J gene TRBJ2-5; D remains ambiguous. Per the germline V gene, CDR1 is DFQATT and CDR2 is SNEGSKA (reference sequence). This CDR3 has 14 amino acids. Trimming removed 4 bases from V and 3 bases from J, with 15 bases in between. The CDR3 bases are TGCAGTGCTATGAAAGTAGCTCGTAAAGAGACCCAGTACTTC. This gives the protein CSAMKVARKETQYF.

This clonotype has a handful of counts. The V and J genes are TRBV2 and TRBJ1-2; TRBD1 might be the D (6 bases). This CDR3 has 14 residues. Trimming cost V 2 bases and J 8 bases, with 15 bases left between them. Germline V gene lookup returns CDR1 SNHLY and CDR2 FYNNEI. The CDR3 DNA is TGTGCCAGCAGTGAATCATGGGGGCCGGAGGGCTACACCTTC. Amino acids: CASSESWGPEGYTF.

This clonotype was picked up a small number of times. The chain recombines TRBV20-1 with TRBJ1-4; no clear D. Germline-derived CDR1 and CDR2 are DFQATT and SNEGSKA (reference sequence). Trimming shortened V by 1 base and J by 7 bases, and 28 bases separated the two germline ends. There are 19 residues in the CDR3. CDR3: CSARGRNWVAEEVGEKLFF. CDR3 DNA sequence: TGCAGTGCTAGAGGCAGAAATTGGGTGGCGGAAGAAGTAGGTGAAAAACTGTTTTTT.

The table lists this clonotype with a few counts. This chain joins TRBV7-2 and TRBJ2-7, with TRBD1 matching over 8 bases. The germline gives CDR1 SGHTA, CDR2 FQGNSA. Trimming removed 5 bases from V and 9 bases from J; junction bases left unmatched: 12. CDR3 length: 14 residues. The CDR3: CASSPGGQAGGQYF. The CDR3 DNA follows: TGTGCCAGCAGCCCAGGGGGACAGGCAGGAGGGCAGTACTTC.

A few counts support this clonotype. The chain links TRBV3-1 to TRBJ2-1; no reliable D call. V was clipped by 2 bases and J by 9 bases, with 11 bases between them. The CDR3 is 13 residues long. The germline V gene has CDR1 LGHDT and CDR2 YNNKEL (reference sequence). The CDR3 nucleotides read TGTGCCAGCAGCCAAAACGCGGTGGTTGAGCAGTTCTTC. Its translation: CASSQNAVVEQFF.

The rearrangement joins TRBV6-2 or TRBV6-3 to TRBJ2-3; possible D gene TRBD2, 6 bases. The CDR3 runs 14 residues. Germline loops: CDR1 MNHEY, CDR2 SVGEGT. V lost 2 bases and J lost 5, with 11 bases in between. The CDR3 DNA reads as TGTGCCAGCAGTTACCTTACGCGGGGAGATACGCAGTATTTT. As protein: CASSYLTRGDTQYF.

The J gene is TRBJ2-5, the V gene TRBV20-1, with TRBD2 matching 7 bases. The V and J ends lost 4 bases and 5 bases, in that order; junction bases with no gene match: 16. This CDR3 is built from 16 residues. CDR1 is DFQATT, CDR2 SNEGSKA, per germline (reference sequence). The DNA of the CDR3 is TGCAGTGCTATTTCCGGACTAGACCTTCGAGCGGAGACCCAGTACTTC. It codes for CSAISGLDLRAETQYF.

The chain couples TRBV29-1 to TRBJ2-3, with D maybe TRBD1 (6 bases). The CDR3 loop spans 14 amino acids. CDR1 is SQVTM, CDR2 ANQGSEA, per germline. Trimming took 6 bases from V and 0 from J, leaving 13 bases between them. CDR3 nucleotide sequence: TGCAGCGTCTTGGACAGCACTAGCACAGATACGCAGTATTTT. Translation: CSVLDSTSTDTQYF.

The chain carries TRBV15 and TRBJ2-3, with 8 nucleotides matching TRBD1. The J segment lost 0 bases and the V segment lost 2 bases, leaving 4 bases of the junction unmatched. Germline V lookup: CDR1 LNHNV, CDR2 YYDKDF (reference sequence). This CDR3 comprises 16 residues. The CDR3 DNA sequence: TGTGCCACCAGCAGAAGGACAGGGCCCAGCACAGATACGCAGTATTTT. It translates to CATSRRTGPSTDTQYF.

V usage is TRBV6-5 and J usage is TRBJ2-7; TRBD2 matches at 9 bases. CDR1 is MNHEY and CDR2 is SVGAGI in the germline V gene. After removal of 0 bases from V and 3 bases from J, the junction contained 3 bases not matched to a gene. The CDR3 runs 15 residues. CDR3 DNA sequence: TGTGCCAGCAGTTACTCAGCTAGCGGGATCTACGAGCAGTACTTC. Translation gives CASSYSASGIYEQYF.

This clonotype was counted only a few times. The CDR3 here is CASSSSSLGETQYF. CDR3 nucleotide sequence: TGTGCCAGCAGCTCGTCTAGCTTGGGAGAGACCCAGTACTTC. The chain employs TRBV11-3 and TRBJ2-5; possibly TRBD2 for D (5 bases). The CDR3 loop spans 14 amino acids. Trimming removed 4 bases at V and 4 bases at J, with 13 bases between. The germline V gene encodes CDR1 SGHNT and CDR2 YENEEA.

This clonotype has at least ten counts. The rearrangement joins TRBV29-1 to TRBJ2-1; 8 bases map to TRBD1. J lost 3 bases, V lost 8 bases, and 6 bases had no gene match. Germline CDR1 is SQVTM and CDR2 is ANQGSEA. The CDR3 is 13 amino acids. The DNA of the CDR3 is TGCAGCCTGTCAGGGGGCAACTACAATGAGCAGTTCTTC. Translation: CSLSGGNYNEQFF.

The J gene is TRBJ2-1, the V gene TRBV7-2; 8 bases align to TRBD2. The trim removed 5 bases at V and 5 bases at J, leaving 11 bases unmatched. CDR3 length: 16 amino acids. Looked up from germline, CDR1 is SGHTA and CDR2 is FQGNSA. CDR3 nucleotides: TGTGCCAGCAGCAAAGGGGGGAGCGGGAGTAACAATGAGCAGTTCTTC. Translation: CASSKGGSGSNNEQFF.

This chain links TRBV7-2 with TRBJ2-5; 8 nucleotides agree with TRBD2. After removal of 2 bases from V and 5 bases from J, the junction contained 7 bases not matched to a gene. Germline CDR1 and CDR2: SGHTA and FQGNSA. This CDR3 comprises 15 residues. The CDR3 region has the DNA TGTGCCAGCAGCTTAAACGGGAGGGCCCCGGAGACCCAGTACTTC. It is translated as CASSLNGRAPETQYF.

The chain links TRBV27 to TRBJ2-3, with D perhaps matching TRBD1 (6 bases). Between the trimmed V and J ends, which lost 2 bases and 5 bases, there was a span of 11 bases. CDR3 length: 14 residues. Germline lookup yields CDR1 MNHEY and CDR2 SMNVEV (reference sequence). The chain's CDR3 is CASSLVRGRDTQYF. DNA of the CDR3: TGTGCCAGCAGTTTAGTCAGGGGCAGAGATACGCAGTATTTT.

This clonotype showed up just a few times. The V call is TRBV12-3 or TRBV12-4, the J call TRBJ1-2; 7 bases are a match to TRBD1. The ends lost 4 bases at V and 3 bases at J; junction bases unmatched: 5. The CDR3 is 14 amino acids. The CDR3 sequence: CASSSQTGYYGYTF. CDR3 DNA: TGTGCCAGCAGTTCCCAGACAGGGTACTATGGCTACACCTTC.

This clonotype was observed a handful of times. This rearrangement joins TRBV5-1 to TRBJ2-1; 9 nucleotides match TRBD1. Germline V gives CDR1 SGHRS, CDR2 YFSETQ. CDR3 length: 17 amino acids. The V gene end was trimmed by 3 bases and the J gene end by 4 bases; junction bases not matched to a gene: 11. This CDR3 is CASSSDSGTGIYNEQFF. The CDR3 DNA reads TGCGCCAGCAGCTCAGACTCCGGGACAGGGATTTACAATGAGCAGTTCTTC.

The rearrangement joins TRBV6-2 or TRBV6-3 to TRBJ2-5; D is ambiguous. The ends were cut back, 4 bases at V and 1 base at J, with 7 bases in the middle. Germline V CDR1 and CDR2: MNHEY, SVGEGT. This CDR3 comprises 13 residues. The CDR3 reads CASSSPSQETQYF. For the CDR3, the DNA is TGTGCCAGCAGTTCCCCTAGCCAAGAGACCCAGTACTTC.

V gene TRBV6-2 or TRBV6-3 combines with J gene TRBJ2-5, with 8 bases aligning to TRBD2. J lost 4 bases, V lost 2 bases, and 12 bases had no gene match. The CDR3 covers 17 residues. Germline V CDR1 and CDR2: MNHEY, SVGEGT. The CDR3 region is CASSYRQFGAGGETQYF. In DNA, the CDR3 is TGTGCCAGCAGTTACCGACAATTTGGCGCGGGAGGAGAGACCCAGTACTTC.

This clonotype appeared a few times. The rearrangement uses TRBV3-1 and TRBJ1-1; no definite D call. CDR1 and CDR2 (germline): LGHDT, YNNKEL (reference sequence). The V end was cut by 2 bases, the J end by 5 bases, with 12 bases between. CDR3 size: 14 residues. The CDR3 reads CASSQTGSRTEAFF. In DNA, the CDR3 is TGTGCCAGCAGCCAAACCGGGAGTAGGACTGAAGCTTTCTTT.

V gene TRBV4-2 combines with J gene TRBJ2-2, with D perhaps being TRBD1 or TRBD2 (5 bases each). V shed 0 bases and J shed 1 base, with 12 bases lying between them. CDR1 LGHNA and CDR2 YNFKEQ come from the germline V gene. The CDR3 loop spans 17 amino acids. CDR3 sequence (DNA): TGTGCCAGCAGCCAAGATCTAGAGGGGAGGAACACCGGGGAGCTGTTTTTT. This gives the protein CASSQDLEGRNTGELFF.

The chain has TRBV7-2 and TRBJ2-1; D not certain. Trimming stripped 1 base from V and 12 bases from J, with 7 bases between. Germline-derived CDR1 and CDR2 are SGHTA and FQGNSA. The CDR3 spans 11 residues. Here the CDR3 DNA reads TGTGCCAGCAGCTTAGGCCAACCGCAGTTCTTC. This encodes CASSLGQPQFF.

This clonotype has just a few counts. The genes are TRBV5-1 and TRBJ2-2, with TRBD2 as a possible D gene (5 bases). Per the germline V gene, CDR1 is SGHRS and CDR2 is YFSETQ. Trimming shortened V by 0 bases and J by 4 bases, and 13 bases separated the two germline ends. The CDR3 has 16 amino acids. The CDR3 DNA reads TGCGCCAGCAGCTTGGACACCCCGGCGGGCACCGGGGAGCTGTTTTTT. Its protein is CASSLDTPAGTGELFF. The variable domain in full, completed from reference TRBV5-1 and TRBJ2-2, reads KAGVTQTPRYLIKTRGQQVTLSCSPISGHRSVSWYQQTPGQGLQFLFEYFSETQRNKGNFPGRFSGRQFSNSRSEMNVSTLELGDSALYLCASSLDTPAGTGELFFGEGSRLTVL.

The chain uses TRBV12-3 or TRBV12-4 and TRBJ1-1, with no clear D. The CDR3 totals 13 residues. The V end lost 6 bases, the J end lost 1 base, and 9 bases lay between the germline ends. As DNA, the CDR3 is TGTGCCAGCAGGCCCTCGGGGAACACTGAAGCTTTCTTT. Its protein is CASRPSGNTEAFF.